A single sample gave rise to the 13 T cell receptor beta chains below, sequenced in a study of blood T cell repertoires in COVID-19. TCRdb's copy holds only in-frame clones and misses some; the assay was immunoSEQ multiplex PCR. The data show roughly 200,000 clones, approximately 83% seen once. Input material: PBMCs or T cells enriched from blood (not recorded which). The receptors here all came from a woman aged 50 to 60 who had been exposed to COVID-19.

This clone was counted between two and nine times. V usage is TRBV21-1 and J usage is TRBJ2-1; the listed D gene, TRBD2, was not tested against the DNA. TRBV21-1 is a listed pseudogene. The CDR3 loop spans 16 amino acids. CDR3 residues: CASSPASGGPYNEQFF. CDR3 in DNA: TGTGCCAGCAGCCCAGCTAGCGGGGGGCCCTACAATGAGCAGTTCTTC.

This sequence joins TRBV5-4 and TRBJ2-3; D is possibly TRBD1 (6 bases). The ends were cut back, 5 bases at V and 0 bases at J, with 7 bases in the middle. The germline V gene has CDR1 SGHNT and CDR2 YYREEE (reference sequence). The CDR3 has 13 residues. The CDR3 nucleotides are TGTGCCAGCAGTACAGGGAGCACAGATACGCAGTATTTT. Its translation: CASSTGSTDTQYF.

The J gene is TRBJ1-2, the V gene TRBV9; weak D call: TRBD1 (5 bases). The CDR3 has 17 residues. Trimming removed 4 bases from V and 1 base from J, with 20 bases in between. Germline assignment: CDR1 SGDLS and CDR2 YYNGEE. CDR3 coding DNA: TGTGCCAGCAGCCCAAACCTGGGGGAGGCGGTTAACTATGGCTACACCTTC. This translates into CASSPNLGEAVNYGYTF.

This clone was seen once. The CDR3 nucleotides are TGCAGTGCTAGTCCTATACGGGGTAAATTCTACGAGCAGTACTTC. Translated, it gives CSASPIRGKFYEQYF. This chain links TRBV20-1 with TRBJ2-7; a possible D gene is TRBD2 (5 bases). The CDR3 is 15 residues long. Germline CDR1 and CDR2: DFQATT and SNEGSKA (reference sequence). Trimming pared 3 bases from V and 3 bases from J, leaving 18 bases between.

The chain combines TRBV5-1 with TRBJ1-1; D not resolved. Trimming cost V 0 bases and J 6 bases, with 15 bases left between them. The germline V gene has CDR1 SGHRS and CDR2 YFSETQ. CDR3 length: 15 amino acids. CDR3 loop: CASSLALGGPAEAFF. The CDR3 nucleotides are TGCGCCAGCAGCTTGGCCTTGGGAGGTCCCGCTGAAGCTTTCTTT.

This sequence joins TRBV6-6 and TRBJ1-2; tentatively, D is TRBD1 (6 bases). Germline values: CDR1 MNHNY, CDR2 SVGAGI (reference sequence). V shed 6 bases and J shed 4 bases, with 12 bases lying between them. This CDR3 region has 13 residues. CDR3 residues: CASRSDRPYGYTF. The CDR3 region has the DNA TGTGCCAGCAGGTCCGACAGGCCCTATGGCTACACCTTC.

CDR3 DNA sequence: TGTGCCATCAGTGAACGGACTAGCTCCTACAATGAGCAGTTCTTC. It specifies CAISERTSSYNEQFF. This sequence joins TRBV10-3 and TRBJ2-1, with 7 bases aligning to TRBD2. V shed 3 bases, J shed 0 bases, and the junction held 2 bases outside the gene matches. There are 15 residues in the CDR3. CDR1 and CDR2 from the germline V gene are ENHRY and SYGVKD.

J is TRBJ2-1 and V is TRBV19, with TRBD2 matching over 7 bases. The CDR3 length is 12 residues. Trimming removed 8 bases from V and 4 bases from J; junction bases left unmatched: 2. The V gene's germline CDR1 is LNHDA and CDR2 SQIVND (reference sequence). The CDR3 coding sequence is TGTGCCAGTGGCGGGGGTTACAATGAGCAGTTCTTC. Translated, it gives CASGGGYNEQFF.

The CDR3 loop is CASSLQGTEAFF. The CDR3 nucleotides read TGTGCCAGCTCGCTACAGGGTACTGAAGCTTTCTTT. The V gene is TRBV18, the J gene TRBJ1-1, with D tentatively TRBD1 (6 bases). There are 12 residues in the CDR3. Germline assignment: CDR1 KGHSH and CDR2 LQKENI. The ends were cut back, 6 bases at V and 5 bases at J, with 10 bases in the middle.

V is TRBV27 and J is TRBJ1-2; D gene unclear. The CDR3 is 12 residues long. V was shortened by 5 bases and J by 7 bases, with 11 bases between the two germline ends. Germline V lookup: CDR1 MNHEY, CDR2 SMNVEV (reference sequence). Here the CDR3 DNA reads TGTGCCAGCAGTACCTCGGGTGGTGGCTACACCTTC. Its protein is CASSTSGGGYTF.

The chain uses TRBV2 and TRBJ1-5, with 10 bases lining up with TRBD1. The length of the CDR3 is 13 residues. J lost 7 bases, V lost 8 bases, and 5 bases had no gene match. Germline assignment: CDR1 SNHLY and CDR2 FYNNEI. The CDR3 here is CASLRDRGQPQHF. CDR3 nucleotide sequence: TGTGCCAGCTTAAGGGACAGGGGACAGCCCCAGCATTTT.

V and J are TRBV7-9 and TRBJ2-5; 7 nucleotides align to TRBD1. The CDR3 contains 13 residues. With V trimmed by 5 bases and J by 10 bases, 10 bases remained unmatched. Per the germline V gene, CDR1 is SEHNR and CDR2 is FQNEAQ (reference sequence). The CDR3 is CASSAERQGVQYF. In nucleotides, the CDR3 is TGTGCCAGCAGCGCGGAGAGACAGGGAGTCCAGTACTTC.

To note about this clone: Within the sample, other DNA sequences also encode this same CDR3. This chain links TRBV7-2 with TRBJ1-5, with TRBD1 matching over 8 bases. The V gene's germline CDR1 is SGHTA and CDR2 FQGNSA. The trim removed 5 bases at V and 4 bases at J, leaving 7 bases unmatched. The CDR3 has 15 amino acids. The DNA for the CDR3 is TGTGCCAGCAGCCTTGGACAGGGAAGGAATCAGCCCCAGCATTTT. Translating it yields CASSLGQGRNQPQHF.